This paragraph reports one T cell receptor beta chain. The count of this clone is one. Its antigen is unknown. Per-nucleotide qualities are absent, and no much larger clonotype sits a single base away. As encoded in the germline V gene, CDR1 is SNHLY while CDR2 is FYNNEI. The CDR3 has 15 amino acids, counting the end cysteine and phenylalanine. CDR3 DNA is the only sequence kept; it has 45 bases, read in frame from the first base. Relative to germline, V is 3 bases shorter and J is 5 bases shorter, with 14 bases between their ends. This sample was included in a study of beta chain features in type 1 diabetes (dated by TCRdb to 2016 to 2018). Background on the whole study: Mean age, gender distribution, total cell number and subset yield did not differ between patients and healthy donors. Regulatory and stem cell-like memory subsets were isolated from only 8 patients and about eight healthy donors, whereas naive and central memory subsets came from all 30 or so donors. In the study, TCRB repertoires of sorted circulating CD4+ T cell subsets from recently diagnosed type 1 diabetes patients were compared with those of matched healthy donors. A total of some 100,000,000 sorted cells were examined across all samples, and a strong correlation was observed between cell number per subset and RNA yield.

Each donor gave one peripheral blood draw, averaging around 120 mL, which was collected into heparinised tubes. A BD FACSAria II was used to sort naive, central memory, regulatory and stem cell-like memory CD4+ T cells with a panel that included CD45RO, CCR7, CD25, CD127, CD95 and CD27. Every sorted population had a purity above 98%. PBMCs were isolated immediately by Lymphoprep density gradient centrifugation and stained directly without culture. To minimize batch effects, samples were stained and sorted in pairs, one healthy donor with one patient per experiment. Study-level results and caveats: Sequencing cDNA rather than genomic DNA could over-represent highly expressing activated cells, although activation and CD3 levels did not differ between groups. PCR might favor shorter templates, but patient and control samples were amplified and corrected together, so any skew would affect both groups equally. Only small numbers of individuals were included in the HLA sub-analyses, which left unresolved whether HLA type had any influence on TCRB rearrangement. Type 1 diabetes patients showed a moderate but significant shortening of TCRB CDR3 length in all four CD4+ subsets. Naive, central memory and regulatory TCRB repertoires appeared more similar among patients than among healthy donors. Patients with type 1 diabetes made fewer insertions and deleted more nucleotides at VDJ recombination sites, implying thymic rearrangement abnormalities.

The entire isolated RNA was reverse transcribed using the High Capacity cDNA Reverse Transcription Kit, and thus expressed TCRB transcripts were sequenced. Deep immunoSEQ sequencing was performed on naive, central memory and regulatory T cell samples, with an average of about 3.6 million total reads per sample. Sorted cells were lysed in RLT buffer, and RNA was extracted using DNase-treated RNeasy Micro or Mini kits according to cell number. To prevent cross-contamination, each cell subset was processed individually, whereas patient and healthy donor samples were processed jointly. Using the immunoSEQ multiplex PCR, TCRB sequences were amplified from cDNA into 87-bp fragments spanning the CDR3 region. Sequencing of the amplicons was done on the Illumina HiSeq platform. The original pipeline was this. PCR bias was computationally corrected using synthetic template baselines, reads within Hamming distance 2 were collapsed, and singletons that could not be merged were discarded. Reads were aligned against IMGT so that V, D and J genes, CDR3 length and insertions or deletions at six rearrangement sites could be assigned. Clonotype counts were normalized to sorted cell number within each subset before computing true diversity and Gini coefficients with the tcR R package. The overlap coefficient, calculated on TCRB nucleotide sequences, was used to measure repertoire sharing. Out-of-frame TCRB sequences from naive cells were analyzed to stand in for the pre-selection repertoire. Sourced from immuneACCESS, this table was stored by TCRdb with only in-frame sequences that have V and J called. A share of the clones is absent; for the studies checked, an unresolved V gene accounts for under half, and the remainder has no known explanation. That table is the source of V, J and clone size, and D and trimming were worked out from the DNA. The sample table holds 250,000 to 300,000 clones, of which roughly 13% were seen once. Less than 0.02% of the sample comes from the top ten.

Recombination connected TRBV2 to TRBJ1-5; a tentative D call is TRBD1 (6 bases match). The sample consisted of naive CD4+ T cells from blood. What this sample's cell subset or site label stands for: true naive CD4+ T cells. This receptor was obtained from a man aged 30 to 39 with type 1 diabetes. The DNA sequence is as follows: TGTGCCAGCAGTGATGGTAGGGGGACCGATCAGCCCCAGCATTTT. It translates to CASSDGRGTDQPQHF. Beyond the CDR3, the reference TRBV2 and TRBJ1-5 genes provide the residues; the full variable domain reads: EPEVTQTPSHQVTQMGQEVILRCVPISNHLYFYWYRQILGQKVEFLVSFYNNEISEKSEIFDDQFSVERPDGSNFTLKIRSTKLEDSAMYFCASSDGRGTDQPQHFGDGTRLSIL.